A selection of T cell receptor beta chains follows, all from one sample in a study of CD4 T cells in relation to SARS-CoV-2 and coronaviruses. Clones were read by immunoSEQ multiplex PCR, and TCRdb kept only the in-frame ones, dropping some. The sample contains fewer than 25,000 clones, around four fifths of which appear only once. Antigens of these TCRs are unknown. The sequenced sample was CD4+ T cells from PBMCs, cultured in vitro. The receptors were gathered from a human donor in good health. The CDR3 runs from the conserved cysteine through the conserved F or W. A D gene is named only where the DNA matches it firmly. Expanded clones are given a class, and other clones once, few, many or no size at all.

size,V,D,J,CDR3,DNA
NA,TRBV6-5,NA,TRBJ1-2,CASSFGGRVGGYGYTF,TGTGCCAGCAGTTTTGGGGGACGGGTCGGGGGCTATGGCTACACCTTC
NA,TRBV30,NA,TRBJ1-6,CAWRSEGLPASPLHF,TGTGCCTGGAGGTCTGAGGGCCTGCCGGCTTCACCCCTCCACTTT
NA,TRBV5-6,NA,TRBJ2-7,CASSSTGRYEQYF,TGTGCCAGCAGCTCTACGGGACGCTACGAGCAGTACTTC
NA,TRBV2,NA,TRBJ2-5,CASSFGPLGETQYF,TGTGCCAGCAGCTTTGGACCGCTTGGAGAGACCCAGTACTTC
NA,TRBV19,NA,TRBJ2-5,CASSSGGVNGETQYF,TGTGCCAGTAGTTCCGGGGGCGTCAACGGGGAGACCCAGTACTTC
NA,TRBV2,TRBD1,TRBJ1-6,CASSVQGPDSPLHF,TGTGCCAGCAGCGTACAGGGGCCGGATTCACCCCTCCACTTT
NA,TRBV30,NA,TRBJ1-4,CAWNRGWTNEKLFF,TGTGCCTGGAATAGGGGGTGGACTAATGAAAAACTGTTTTTT
NA,TRBV6-6,TRBD1,TRBJ1-1,CASSFTAGTGGTEAFF,TGTGCCAGCAGTTTCACGGCCGGGACAGGGGGCACTGAAGCTTTCTTT
NA,TRBV7-2,NA,TRBJ1-1,CASSYLVRANTEAFF,TGTGCCAGCAGCTATCTAGTTAGGGCGAACACTGAAGCTTTCTTT
NA,TRBV19,TRBD1,TRBJ2-1,CASRGRTGSYNEQFF,TGTGCCAGTAGGGGACGGACAGGGAGTTACAATGAGCAGTTCTTC
NA,TRBV4-3,TRBD2,TRBJ2-3,CASSPSRAGGADTQYF,TGCGCCAGCAGCCCCAGTCGGGCGGGAGGGGCAGATACGCAGTATTTT
NA,TRBV19,TRBD2,TRBJ2-7,CASSILAGGSSYEQYF,TGTGCCAGTAGTATCCTAGCGGGAGGCTCTTCCTACGAGCAGTACTTC
NA,TRBV6-5,NA,TRBJ1-4,CASSYVTMGGNEKLFF,TGTGCCAGCAGTTACGTGACTATGGGGGGTAATGAAAAACTGTTTTTT
NA,TRBV4-3,NA,TRBJ1-2,CASSNTYRGATISGYTF,TGCGCCAGCAGCAATACCTACAGAGGGGCCACCATCAGTGGCTACACCTTC
few,TRBV3-1/TRBV3-2,TRBD1,TRBJ1-4,CASSQGSGGDEKLFF,TGTGCCAGCAGCCAAGGCTCAGGGGGGGACGAAAAACTGTTTTTT
few,TRBV7-2,TRBD2,TRBJ2-3,CASSLVSGGRTDTQYF,TGTGCCAGCAGCTTAGTTAGCGGGGGGCGCACAGATACGCAGTATTTT
NA,TRBV19,NA,TRBJ1-3,CASSSWEDGNTIYF,TGTGCCAGTAGCTCTTGGGAAGATGGAAACACCATATATTTT
NA,TRBV6-2/TRBV6-3,TRBD1,TRBJ1-5,CASSFGTGAQPQHF,TGTGCCAGCAGTTTCGGGACAGGGGCTCAGCCCCAGCATTTT
NA,TRBV2,NA,TRBJ2-5,CASSDGEYGVETQYF,TGTGCCAGCAGTGACGGGGAGTACGGCGTGGAGACCCAGTACTTC
NA,TRBV18,NA,TRBJ2-2,CASSTGVASNTGELFF,TGTGCCAGCTCAACGGGGGTGGCTTCCAACACCGGGGAGCTGTTTTTT
NA,TRBV28,NA,TRBJ1-3,CASSRSSGNTIYF,TGTGCCAGCAGTCGAAGCTCTGGAAACACCATATATTTT
NA,TRBV5-1,TRBD2,TRBJ2-7,CASSSGLAAYEQYF,TGCGCCAGCAGCTCGGGACTAGCGGCCTACGAGCAGTACTTC
NA,TRBV20-1,NA,TRBJ2-7,CSASPSRRGRYEQYF,TGCAGTGCTAGTCCTTCGCGCAGGGGAAGGTACGAGCAGTACTTC
NA,TRBV5-1,TRBD1,TRBJ1-1,CASSSLGGDNTEAFF,TGCGCCAGCAGCTCACTAGGGGGCGACAACACTGAAGCTTTCTTT
NA,TRBV23-1,NA,TRBJ1-1,CASSGLGGDTEAFF,TGCGCCAGCAGCGGACTGGGGGGAGACACTGAAGCTTTCTTT
NA,TRBV2,TRBD1,TRBJ1-2,CASSEGQGFSIGYTF,TGTGCCAGCAGTGAGGGACAGGGATTTAGTATTGGCTACACCTTC
NA,TRBV6-1,NA,TRBJ1-1,CASSEVSGDAAFF,TGTGCCAGCAGTGAAGTGTCTGGCGACGCAGCTTTCTTT
NA,TRBV29-1,TRBD2,TRBJ2-4,CSALPSAGGANIQYF,TGCAGCGCCCTCCCATCGGCGGGAGGAGCGAACATTCAGTACTTC
NA,TRBV4-1,TRBD1,TRBJ1-2,CASSPGTAGGNYGYTF,TGCGCCAGCAGCCCCGGGACAGCCGGGGGTAACTATGGCTACACCTTC
NA,TRBV6-2/TRBV6-3,NA,TRBJ1-5,CASSDTLYNQPQHF,TGTGCCAGCAGTGATACATTGTACAATCAGCCCCAGCATTTT
NA,TRBV9,TRBD1,TRBJ2-2,CASSVTGVKTGELFF,TGTGCCAGCAGCGTCACAGGGGTAAAGACCGGGGAGCTGTTTTTT
NA,TRBV7-8,NA,TRBJ2-7,CASSLVKEAHEQYF,TGTGCCAGCAGCTTAGTAAAGGAAGCCCACGAGCAGTACTTC
NA,TRBV3-1/TRBV3-2,NA,TRBJ1-2,CASSPLGNYGYTF,TGTGCCAGCAGCCCCCTAGGGAACTATGGCTACACCTTC
once,TRBV4-2,TRBD1,TRBJ1-5,CASSQDGTGGGRNQPQHF,TGTGCCAGCAGCCAAGACGGGACAGGGGGCGGGAGGAATCAGCCCCAGCATTTT
NA,TRBV2,TRBD1,TRBJ2-7,CASSGQGYEQYF,TGTGCCAGCAGTGGACAGGGCTACGAGCAGTACTTC
NA,TRBV9,TRBD2,TRBJ2-7,CASSYWASGTYEQYF,TGTGCCAGCAGCTACTGGGCTAGCGGGACATACGAGCAGTACTTC
NA,TRBV4-3,NA,TRBJ2-1,CASSQGASSYNEQFF,TGCGCCAGCAGCCAAGGAGCGAGCTCCTACAATGAGCAGTTCTTC
once,TRBV4-3,NA,TRBJ1-4,CASSQEPRGNEKLFF,TGCGCCAGCAGCCAAGAACCCAGGGGCAATGAAAAACTGTTTTTT
few,TRBV5-1,NA,TRBJ1-2,CASSLVTAKANYGYTF,TGCGCCAGCAGCTTGGTTACAGCGAAAGCTAACTATGGCTACACCTTC
NA,TRBV29-1,TRBD2,TRBJ2-2,CSVVGTRLGTPGKLFF,TGCAGCGTTGTAGGGACTAGACTAGGCACACCGGGGAAACTGTTTTTT
NA,TRBV19,NA,TRBJ1-2,CASSLAGHYGYTF,TGTGCCAGTAGTTTAGCAGGACACTATGGCTACACCTTC
NA,TRBV7-9,NA,TRBJ2-7,CASSLVMGTSYEQYF,TGTGCCAGCAGCTTAGTAATGGGCACGTCCTACGAGCAGTACTTC
once,TRBV29-1,NA,TRBJ2-5,CSVGQIQETQYF,TGCAGCGTTGGACAGATCCAAGAGACCCAGTACTTC